This is a list of T cell receptor beta chains from one sample in a study of T cell repertoires in cytomegalovirus infection. These receptors' antigens are unknown. In TCRdb, the reads were re-called with MiXCR into one record per CDR3 protein. Of around 55,000 distinct CDR3 sequences in the sample, over 15% were seen once. This specimen was CD8+ T cells from cultured PBMCs, taken from culture after CMV antigen stimulation. These receptors were collected from a human donor in good health (CMV status not recorded). Some clones in this sample may be carry-over from other donors' samples. Both conserved end residues are part of each CDR3. Fields, in order: V gene, J gene, CDR3 protein.

v_call: TRBV27; j_call: TRBJ2-2; cdr3_aa: CASSLSLVTGELFF
v_call: TRBV7-6; j_call: TRBJ2-1; cdr3_aa: CASSPDLLLAGGSSYNEQFF
v_call: TRBV7-2; j_call: TRBJ1-2; cdr3_aa: CASSLNVFYGYTF
v_call: TRBV7-2; j_call: TRBJ2-1; cdr3_aa: CASSFGSNEQFF
v_call: TRBV10-3; j_call: TRBJ1-2; cdr3_aa: CAISESVTGDYGYTF
v_call: TRBV7-2; j_call: TRBJ1-5; cdr3_aa: CASSLRSWGNQPQHF
v_call: TRBV28; j_call: TRBJ2-3; cdr3_aa: CASSPGLVPDTQYF
v_call: TRBV7-9; j_call: TRBJ2-7; cdr3_aa: CASSPREGPYEQYF
v_call: TRBV6-2/TRBV6-3; j_call: TRBJ2-1; cdr3_aa: CASSYSEGEGNEQFF
v_call: TRBV7-2; j_call: TRBJ2-1; cdr3_aa: CASSPQTSNNEQFF
v_call: TRBV6-8; j_call: TRBJ2-1; cdr3_aa: CASSYSTSGYNEQFF
v_call: TRBV12-3/TRBV12-4; j_call: TRBJ2-1; cdr3_aa: CASSLVRGLYNEQFF
v_call: TRBV5-6; j_call: TRBJ1-2; cdr3_aa: CASSWDREDYGYTF
v_call: TRBV29-1; j_call: TRBJ1-1; cdr3_aa: CSVEVNTEAFF
v_call: TRBV6-6; j_call: TRBJ2-1; cdr3_aa: CASSRGGRSYNEQFF
v_call: TRBV11-2; j_call: TRBJ2-1; cdr3_aa: CASSLGGAYNEQFF